Listed below are T cell receptor beta chains from one sample, sequenced in a study of T cell repertoires in cytomegalovirus infection. In TCRdb, the reads were re-called with MiXCR into one record per CDR3 protein. The sample records 490,000 or so distinct CDR3 sequences, around 10% being singletons. What was sequenced was PBMCs. The receptor source for this set is a human donor in good health (CMV status not recorded). Some clones in this sample may be carry-over from other donors' samples. CDR3s include the opening cysteine and the closing phenylalanine or tryptophan. Fields, in order: clone size, D gene, J gene, V gene, CDR3 protein, CDR3 DNA. A D gene is named only where the DNA matches it firmly. For some rows the clone size is stated as once, few or many, or as a class when expanded; others skip it.

clone size: NA; D gene: NA; J gene: TRBJ2-1; V gene: TRBV29-1; CDR3 protein: CSVTLNNEQFF; CDR3 DNA: TGCAGCGTTACTTTGAACAATGAGCAGTTCTTC
clone size: many; D gene: TRBD1; J gene: TRBJ1-2; V gene: TRBV11-1; CDR3 protein: CASSRQGADYGYTF; CDR3 DNA: TGTGCCAGCAGCCGGCAGGGGGCGGATTATGGCTACACCTTC
clone size: few; D gene: NA; J gene: TRBJ1-2; V gene: TRBV19; CDR3 protein: CASSIGRDGYTF; CDR3 DNA: TGTGCCAGTAGTATAGGCCGGGATGGCTACACCTTC
clone size: few; D gene: NA; J gene: TRBJ2-1; V gene: TRBV10-3; CDR3 protein: CAIGGPPSYNEQFF; CDR3 DNA: TGTGCCATCGGCGGCCCTCCCTCCTACAATGAGCAGTTCTTC
clone size: many; D gene: NA; J gene: TRBJ1-2; V gene: TRBV12-3/TRBV12-4; CDR3 protein: CASSPDINYGYTF; CDR3 DNA: TGTGCCAGCAGTCCGGACATTAACTATGGCTACACCTTC
clone size: few; D gene: NA; J gene: TRBJ2-7; V gene: TRBV25-1; CDR3 protein: CASSEIAPDSFSYEQYF; CDR3 DNA: TGTGCCAGCAGTGAAATAGCTCCGGACAGCTTCTCCTACGAGCAGTACTTC
clone size: many; D gene: NA; J gene: TRBJ2-7; V gene: TRBV19; CDR3 protein: CASSRTVRSYEQYF; CDR3 DNA: TGTGCCAGTAGTAGGACAGTGAGATCCTACGAGCAGTACTTC
clone size: few; D gene: TRBD1; J gene: TRBJ1-1; V gene: TRBV6-6; CDR3 protein: CASIPQGRTGGTEAFF; CDR3 DNA: TGTGCCAGCATCCCCCAGGGTAGGACAGGTGGCACTGAAGCTTTCTTT
clone size: many; D gene: NA; J gene: TRBJ1-2; V gene: TRBV6-1; CDR3 protein: CASSLGPVYGYTF; CDR3 DNA: TGTGCCAGCAGCCTAGGGCCAGTCTATGGCTACACCTTC
clone size: many; D gene: TRBD1; J gene: TRBJ2-1; V gene: TRBV7-3; CDR3 protein: CASSPTGQGNEQFF; CDR3 DNA: TGTGCCAGCAGCCCTACCGGACAGGGGAATGAGCAGTTCTTC
clone size: NA; D gene: NA; J gene: TRBJ1-4; V gene: TRBV20-1; CDR3 protein: CSADRELANEKLFF; CDR3 DNA: TGCAGTGCTGACCGGGAGCTGGCTAATGAAAAACTGTTTTTT
clone size: many; D gene: TRBD1; J gene: TRBJ1-5; V gene: TRBV7-8; CDR3 protein: CASSSGGQRFQPQHF; CDR3 DNA: TGTGCCAGCAGTTCAGGGGGGCAGCGGTTTCAGCCCCAGCATTTT
clone size: many; D gene: NA; J gene: TRBJ2-1; V gene: TRBV27; CDR3 protein: CASSFSHTSRGNEQFF; CDR3 DNA: TGTGCCAGCAGTTTTTCACACACCTCCCGTGGCAATGAGCAGTTCTTC
clone size: few; D gene: TRBD2; J gene: TRBJ2-7; V gene: TRBV6-1; CDR3 protein: CASIAGGPGEQYF; CDR3 DNA: TGTGCCAGTATAGCGGGAGGGCCTGGCGAGCAGTACTTC
clone size: NA; D gene: NA; J gene: TRBJ1-2; V gene: TRBV9; CDR3 protein: CASSPQSGGSSGYTF; CDR3 DNA: TGTGCCAGCAGCCCTCAGTCCGGAGGTTCTTCTGGCTACACCTTC
clone size: NA; D gene: NA; J gene: TRBJ1-5; V gene: TRBV10-3; CDR3 protein: CAISEGGREFDSNQPQHF; CDR3 DNA: TGTGCCATCAGTGAAGGAGGCAGGGAATTTGATAGCAATCAGCCCCAGCATTTT
clone size: many; D gene: TRBD1; J gene: TRBJ2-1; V gene: TRBV10-3; CDR3 protein: CAITTGTGVSEQFF; CDR3 DNA: TGTGCCATCACCACCGGGACAGGGGTCAGTGAGCAGTTCTTC
clone size: few; D gene: NA; J gene: TRBJ2-2; V gene: TRBV6-2/TRBV6-3; CDR3 protein: CASSQRALNTGELFF; CDR3 DNA: TGTGCTAGCAGCCAACGAGCACTTAACACCGGGGAGCTGTTTTTT
clone size: NA; D gene: NA; J gene: TRBJ2-5; V gene: TRBV7-3; CDR3 protein: CASSPQGGGQETQYF; CDR3 DNA: TGTGCCAGCAGCCCCCAAGGGGGGGGCCAAGAGACCCAGTACTTC
clone size: many; D gene: TRBD2; J gene: TRBJ2-3; V gene: TRBV12-3/TRBV12-4; CDR3 protein: CASTPGLAVDTQYF; CDR3 DNA: TGTGCCAGCACCCCGGGACTAGCGGTAGATACGCAGTATTTT
clone size: NA; D gene: NA; J gene: TRBJ2-2; V gene: TRBV20-1; CDR3 protein: CSARDRGLPGELFF; CDR3 DNA: TGCAGTGCTAGAGATCGGGGACTGCCCGGGGAGCTGTTTTTT
clone size: many; D gene: NA; J gene: TRBJ2-2; V gene: TRBV6-1; CDR3 protein: CASDRSQLNTGELFF; CDR3 DNA: TGTGCCAGTGACAGGAGCCAATTGAACACCGGGGAGCTGTTTTTT
clone size: many; D gene: TRBD2; J gene: TRBJ2-7; V gene: TRBV10-3; CDR3 protein: CAISSGTSSYEQYF; CDR3 DNA: TGTGCCATCAGCAGCGGGACGAGCTCCTACGAGCAGTACTTC
clone size: few; D gene: NA; J gene: TRBJ1-2; V gene: TRBV5-1; CDR3 protein: CASSAGGTGRIYGYTF; CDR3 DNA: TGCGCCAGCAGCGCTGGGGGGACGGGTCGAATCTATGGCTACACCTTC
clone size: many; D gene: NA; J gene: TRBJ1-2; V gene: TRBV27; CDR3 protein: CASSNSRNYGYTF; CDR3 DNA: TGTGCCAGCAGTAATAGCCGGAACTATGGCTACACCTTC
clone size: NA; D gene: NA; J gene: TRBJ1-1; V gene: TRBV3-1; CDR3 protein: CASSQGAGAKGEAFF; CDR3 DNA: TGTGCCAGCAGCCAAGGGGCCGGGGCTAAGGGTGAAGCTTTCTTT
clone size: NA; D gene: TRBD2; J gene: TRBJ2-2; V gene: TRBV4-1; CDR3 protein: CASSQGTSGSGTGELFF; CDR3 DNA: TGTGCCAGCAGCCAAGGGACTAGCGGGAGTGGGACCGGGGAGCTGTTTTTT
clone size: many; D gene: TRBD2; J gene: TRBJ2-7; V gene: TRBV11-1; CDR3 protein: CASSLAAGGYEQYF; CDR3 DNA: TGTGCCAGCAGCTTAGCCGCGGGAGGTTACGAGCAGTACTTC
clone size: many; D gene: TRBD2; J gene: TRBJ2-2; V gene: TRBV5-1; CDR3 protein: CASSLAAGGPDTGELFF; CDR3 DNA: TGCGCCAGCAGCTTGGCAGCGGGAGGTCCGGACACCGGGGAGCTGTTTTTT
clone size: NA; D gene: NA; J gene: TRBJ1-1; V gene: TRBV12-3/TRBV12-4; CDR3 protein: CASRSLENTEAFF; CDR3 DNA: TGTGCCAGCAGAAGCCTGGAGAACACTGAAGCTTTCTTT
clone size: many; D gene: TRBD1; J gene: TRBJ1-1; V gene: TRBV30; CDR3 protein: CAWSVTRGLGAFF; CDR3 DNA: TGTGCCTGGAGTGTGACCAGGGGGCTGGGAGCTTTCTTT
clone size: few; D gene: TRBD2; J gene: TRBJ2-5; V gene: TRBV7-9; CDR3 protein: CASLGLAEETQYF; CDR3 DNA: TGTGCCAGCCTCGGACTAGCGGAAGAGACCCAGTACTTC
clone size: many; D gene: NA; J gene: TRBJ2-6; V gene: TRBV6-1; CDR3 protein: CASSFPERSGANVLTF; CDR3 DNA: TGTGCCAGCAGTTTTCCAGAGCGTTCTGGGGCCAACGTCCTGACTTTC
clone size: NA; D gene: TRBD2; J gene: TRBJ2-1; V gene: TRBV7-2; CDR3 protein: CASSLGLAYNERFF; CDR3 DNA: TGTGCCAGCAGCTTGGGACTAGCATACAATGAGCGGTTCTTC
clone size: many; D gene: NA; J gene: TRBJ1-1; V gene: TRBV5-1; CDR3 protein: CASRTQENTEAFF; CDR3 DNA: TGCGCCAGCAGAACCCAGGAGAACACTGAAGCTTTCTTT
clone size: many; D gene: TRBD1; J gene: TRBJ2-3; V gene: TRBV5-1; CDR3 protein: CASSSQDRVTDTQYF; CDR3 DNA: TGCGCCAGCAGCTCCCAGGACAGGGTAACAGATACGCAGTATTTT
clone size: many; D gene: TRBD1; J gene: TRBJ2-1; V gene: TRBV20-1; CDR3 protein: CSARDGDRGSDEQFF; CDR3 DNA: TGCAGTGCTAGAGATGGGGACAGGGGGAGCGATGAGCAGTTCTTC
clone size: many; D gene: NA; J gene: TRBJ2-2; V gene: TRBV10-3; CDR3 protein: CAISESSGMEAVPGELFF; CDR3 DNA: TGTGCCATCAGTGAGTCCTCTGGGATGGAAGCGGTCCCCGGGGAGCTGTTTTTT
clone size: few; D gene: NA; J gene: TRBJ2-7; V gene: TRBV20-1; CDR3 protein: CSAREDDSYEQYF; CDR3 DNA: TGCAGTGCTAGAGAGGACGATTCCTACGAGCAGTACTTC
clone size: many; D gene: TRBD1; J gene: TRBJ1-1; V gene: TRBV29-1; CDR3 protein: CSATGTGFFTEAFF; CDR3 DNA: TGCAGCGCAACCGGGACAGGGTTTTTCACTGAAGCTTTCTTT
clone size: NA; D gene: NA; J gene: TRBJ2-5; V gene: TRBV29-1; CDR3 protein: CSGGRSNTGTQYF; CDR3 DNA: TGCAGCGGGGGCCGCTCTAATACGGGGACCCAGTACTTC
clone size: many; D gene: NA; J gene: TRBJ1-6; V gene: TRBV7-2; CDR3 protein: CASSLSEGVSSPLHF; CDR3 DNA: TGTGCCAGCAGCTTATCGGAGGGCGTGAGTTCACCCCTCCACTTT
clone size: few; D gene: NA; J gene: TRBJ2-1; V gene: TRBV10-3; CDR3 protein: CAIQGRGGSNLNEQFF; CDR3 DNA: TGTGCCATACAGGGCCGTGGCGGGAGTAATTTGAATGAGCAGTTCTTC
clone size: many; D gene: NA; J gene: TRBJ2-7; V gene: TRBV2; CDR3 protein: CASSREVIGSQTYEQYF; CDR3 DNA: TGTGCCAGCAGTAGGGAAGTAATCGGGAGCCAAACCTACGAGCAGTACTTC
clone size: NA; D gene: TRBD1; J gene: TRBJ1-2; V gene: TRBV6-2/TRBV6-3; CDR3 protein: CASSGGTGVNYGYTF; CDR3 DNA: TGTGCCAGCAGCGGAGGGACAGGGGTAAACTATGGCTACACCTTC
clone size: many; D gene: NA; J gene: TRBJ2-2; V gene: TRBV7-3; CDR3 protein: CASSYVQDLLNTGELFF; CDR3 DNA: TGTGCCAGCAGCTACGTACAGGACTTACTTAACACCGGGGAGCTGTTTTTT
clone size: NA; D gene: TRBD2; J gene: TRBJ2-5; V gene: TRBV3-1; CDR3 protein: CASSRRLAGIEKTQYF; CDR3 DNA: TGTGCCAGCAGCAGAAGACTAGCGGGTATCGAAAAGACCCAGTACTTC
clone size: NA; D gene: NA; J gene: TRBJ2-3; V gene: TRBV29-1; CDR3 protein: CSVDRGGTDTQYF; CDR3 DNA: TGCAGCGTTGACAGAGGGGGCACAGATACGCAGTATTTT
clone size: many; D gene: NA; J gene: TRBJ2-7; V gene: TRBV7-8; CDR3 protein: CASSLASGRPTYEQYF; CDR3 DNA: TGTGCCAGCAGCTTAGCGTCGGGCAGGCCCACCTACGAGCAGTACTTC
clone size: many; D gene: NA; J gene: TRBJ1-5; V gene: TRBV6-1; CDR3 protein: CASSGDNLRPQHF; CDR3 DNA: TGTGCCAGCAGTGGGGACAATCTGAGGCCCCAGCATTTT
clone size: many; D gene: NA; J gene: TRBJ2-1; V gene: TRBV2; CDR3 protein: CASLAPYYNEQFF; CDR3 DNA: TGTGCCAGTCTTGCACCTTACTACAATGAGCAGTTCTTC
clone size: few; D gene: NA; J gene: TRBJ2-1; V gene: TRBV5-1; CDR3 protein: CASSLDLSYNEQFF; CDR3 DNA: TGCGCCAGCAGCTTGGATCTCTCCTACAATGAGCAGTTCTTC
clone size: few; D gene: NA; J gene: TRBJ2-1; V gene: TRBV5-1; CDR3 protein: CASSWGLNEQFF; CDR3 DNA: TGCGCCAGCAGCTGGGGGCTCAATGAGCAGTTCTTC